This T cell receptor beta chain is from a study of a mutant IDH1 vaccine in newly diagnosed glioma. The overall study: Most patients had radiochemotherapy with temozolomide before enrollment; others had one alone.

Study results and limitations: Most patients, approximately 93%, showed vaccine-induced immune responses. Pseudoprogression looked unconnected to shifts in top peripheral T cell clonotypes.

V shed 4 bases, J shed 5 bases, and the junction held 15 bases outside the gene matches. This CDR3 is 17 amino acids long. CDR1 GTSNPN and CDR2 SVGIG come from the germline V gene (reference sequence). On this clone: Its antigen is still unknown.

Stated time point: baseline, week 1 (first vaccination visit). Noted treatment: pre-vaccination baseline after standard-of-care therapy. The method was immunoSEQ multiplex PCR; TCRdb's version includes in-frame clones alone and lacks a portion of them. The table includes about 69,000 clones, 80% to 90% detected once. The rearrangement uses TRBV30 and TRBJ2-2, with TRBD2 identical over 8 bases. This material consisted of PBMCs, taken from a glioma patient treated with radiotherapy, temozolomide or both. The sequence came from a man younger than 40 with glioma. The chain's CDR3 is CAWNNPGGLLMTGELFF. The CDR3 DNA follows: TGTGCCTGGAACAACCCGGGGGGGCTTTTGATGACCGGGGAGCTGTTTTTT. Full variable domain (rest looked up from reference TRBV30 and TRBJ2-2): SQTIHQWPATLVQPVGSPLSLECTVEGTSNPNLYWYRQAAGRGLQLLFYSVGIGQISSEVPQNLSASRPQDRQFILSSKKLLLSDSGFYLCAWNNPGGLLMTGELFFGEGSRLTVL.